This TCR beta chain was sequenced for a study of OX40 agonist ivuxolimab in advanced cancers. Context from the whole study: Ivuxolimab was an agonistic, fully human IgG2 monoclonal antibody directed against OX40 (CD134), a costimulatory receptor. Intravenous ivuxolimab was administered to patients every 2 weeks at six dose levels: 0.01, 0.1, 0.3, 1.5, 3 and 10 mg/kg. The paper reports the monotherapy dose-escalation portion (N of about 52 patients) of the phase I ivuxolimab trial. In the dose-escalation cohort, 75% to 85% of patients were male, and the mean age was roughly 60 years with a range of about 20 to 79. The purpose of peripheral TCRbeta sequencing was to test whether ivuxolimab changed TCR sequence diversity and led to clonal T-cell expansion. Of the roughly 52 dose-escalation patients, hepatocellular carcinoma was present in approximately 20, melanoma in around 15, renal cell carcinoma in 9 and head and neck cancer in 9. Patients were allowed to have had prior anti-PD-1, anti-PD-L1 or anti-CTLA-4 therapy, and less than 45% of the dose-escalation patients had previously received checkpoint inhibitors. Three dose-escalation patients achieved partial responses, one with hepatocellular carcinoma and two with cutaneous melanoma.

In the case of this clone: Its binding antigen is unknown. No clone much larger than this one lies a single base away; base qualities are absent.

The trial excluded patients who had a history of autoimmune disease or who were on systemic immunosuppression. Peripheral blood for TCR sequencing was collected from all dose cohorts at baseline, on cycle 4 day 1, and on cycle 7 day 1. The samples were drawn from a first-in-human, open-label, multicenter phase I dose-escalation trial of ivuxolimab. Adults with locally advanced or metastatic head and neck squamous cell, hepatocellular, melanoma or renal cell carcinoma were enrolled in the trial. Before TCR sequencing, CD4+ T cells and CD8+ T cells were sorted from peripheral blood as separate populations. Relative to germline, V is 4 bases shorter and J is 8 bases shorter, with 15 bases between their ends. Including cysteine and phenylalanine, the CDR3 has 14 amino acids. Of the read, only the CDR3 DNA is kept; its 42 bases are in frame from base 1. CDR1 and CDR2, per the germline V gene, are LGHNA and YSLEER.

To sequence the TCRbeta CDR3 region, genomic DNA was isolated from the sorted cells. The immunoSEQ Assay was used for sequencing of TCRbeta CDR3 regions. Sourced from immuneACCESS, this table was stored by TCRdb with only in-frame sequences that have V and J called. A share of the clones is absent; for the studies checked, an unresolved V gene accounts for under half, and the remainder has no known explanation. Recorded for this sample are about 58,000 clones; 70% to 85% of them occurred a single time. Roughly 1.5% of the sample is held by the ten biggest clonotypes. Summary of the overall study and its limitations: At doses of 0.1 to 3.0 mg/kg, clonal expansion of both CD4+ and CD8+ T cells in blood was seen between baseline and week 6. Which antigens the clonally expanded peripheral T cells were specific for was not determined. Low levels of normalized T-cell clonal expansion were also seen in some patients who did not respond. Partial responders in the 0.1-3.0 mg/kg groups had among the lowest normalized peripheral clonal expansion, especially among CD8+ T cells. After ivuxolimab, CD8+ T cells had more expanded clones than CD4+ T cells on average.

Sequencing used CD4+ or CD8+ T cells sorted from blood, obtained in a trial of the OX40 agonist ivuxolimab. Recombination linked TRBV4-3 to TRBJ2-1; the D segment could be TRBD1, given 6 matching bases. This TCR came from an adult with an advanced solid tumor such as melanoma, head and neck, liver or kidney cancer. The CDR3 is CASSRGLVGYEQFF. The nucleotide sequence is TGCGCCAGCAGCCGGGGGCTTGTCGGGTATGAGCAGTTCTTC.